This entry features one T cell receptor beta chain sequence. The antigen remains undetermined. This entry comes from a study of cytomegalovirus exposure and HLA in healthy donors. Study-wide background: An early release of data contained 75 million to 100 million unique TCRs, which came from HLA-typed donors. Study results and caveats: In a later analysis, across HLA loci, associated TCR counts were highest for DRB1, lowest for HLA-C.

With 60 Vbeta and 13 Jbeta primers, the PCR was carried out. Assay: immunoSEQ multiplex PCR; the TCRdb copy retains only in-frame clones and omits some. Of some 150,000 clones listed, approximately 72% are singletons. The CDR3 totals 14 residues. The V and J ends lost 7 bases and 2 bases, in that order; junction bases with no gene match: 4. Germline V gene lookup returns CDR1 LNHDA and CDR2 SQIVND (reference sequence). The clonotype was recovered from a human donor in good health. Sequencing was performed on PBMCs. V gene TRBV19 combines with J gene TRBJ1-2; 10 nucleotides align to TRBD1. CDR3 sequence (DNA): TGTGCCAGTACTAGGGACAGGGGCAACTATGGCTACACCTTC. Protein sequence: CASTRDRGNYGYTF.